This T cell receptor beta chain is from a study of metastatic and nonmetastatic thyroid tumors. The CDR3 has 13 residues. The germline gives CDR1 MNHNS, CDR2 SASEGT. Germline trimming cut 6 bases from V and 5 bases from J; bases unmatched to any gene: 3. Nobody among the patients had been given any treatment before thyroid surgery. TCRdb used MiXCR to call clones anew from the PCR reads. The sample shows tens of thousands of clones, around 30% of them seen only once. This clonotype was obtained from a female donor with papillary thyroid cancer or a benign thyroid nodule (not recorded which). Some clones in this sample may be carry-over from other donors' samples. V and J are TRBV6-1 and TRBJ1-1, with 10 bases aligning to TRBD1. The sample comprised blood. The CDR3 sequence is CASRPGQGTEAFF. The CDR3 DNA sequence: TGTGCCAGCAGACCGGGACAGGGGACTGAAGCTTTCTTT.